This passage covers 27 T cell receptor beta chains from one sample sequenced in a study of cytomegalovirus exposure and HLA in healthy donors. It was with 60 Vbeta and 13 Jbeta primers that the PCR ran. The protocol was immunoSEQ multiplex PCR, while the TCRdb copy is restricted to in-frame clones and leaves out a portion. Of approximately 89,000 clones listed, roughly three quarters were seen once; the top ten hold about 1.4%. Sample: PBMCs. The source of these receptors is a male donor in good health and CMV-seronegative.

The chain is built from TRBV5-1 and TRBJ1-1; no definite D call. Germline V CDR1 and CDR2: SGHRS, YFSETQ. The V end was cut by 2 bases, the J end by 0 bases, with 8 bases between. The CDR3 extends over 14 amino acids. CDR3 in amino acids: CASSFSTMNTEAFF. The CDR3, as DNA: TGCGCCAGCAGCTTTAGTACCATGAACACTGAAGCTTTCTTT.

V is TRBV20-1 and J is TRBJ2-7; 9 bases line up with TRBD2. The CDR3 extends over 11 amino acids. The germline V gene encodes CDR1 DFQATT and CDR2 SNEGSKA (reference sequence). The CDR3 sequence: CRVAGEYEQYF. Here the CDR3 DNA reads TGCAGGGTAGCGGGAGAGTACGAGCAGTACTTC.

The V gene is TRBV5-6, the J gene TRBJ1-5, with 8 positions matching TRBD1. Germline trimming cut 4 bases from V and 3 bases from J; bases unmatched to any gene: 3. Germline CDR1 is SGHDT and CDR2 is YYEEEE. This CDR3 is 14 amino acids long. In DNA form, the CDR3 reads TGTGCCAGCAGCCAGGACAGGGCCAATCAGCCCCAGCATTTT. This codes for CASSQDRANQPQHF.

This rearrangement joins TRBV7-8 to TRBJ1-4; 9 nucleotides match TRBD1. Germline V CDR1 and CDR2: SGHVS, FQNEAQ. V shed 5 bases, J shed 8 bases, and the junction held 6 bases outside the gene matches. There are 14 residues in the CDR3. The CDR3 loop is CASSPGQGIEKLFF. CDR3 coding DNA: TGTGCCAGCAGCCCAGGACAGGGGATCGAAAAACTGTTTTTT.

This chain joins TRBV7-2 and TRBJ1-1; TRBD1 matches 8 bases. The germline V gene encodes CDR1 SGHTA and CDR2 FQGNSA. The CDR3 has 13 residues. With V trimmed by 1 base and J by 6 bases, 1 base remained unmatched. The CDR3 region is CASSLDRGAEAFF. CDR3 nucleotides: TGTGCCAGCAGCTTAGACAGGGGGGCTGAAGCTTTCTTT.

The CDR3 sequence: CASSDSLYGYTF. The CDR3 DNA reads TGTGCCAGCAGTGACTCCCTCTATGGCTACACCTTC. The chain has TRBV6-4 and TRBJ1-2, with D uncertain. V shed 0 bases and J shed 4 bases, with 3 bases lying between them. Per germline, CDR1 MRHNA and CDR2 SNTAGT. This CDR3 is built from 12 residues.

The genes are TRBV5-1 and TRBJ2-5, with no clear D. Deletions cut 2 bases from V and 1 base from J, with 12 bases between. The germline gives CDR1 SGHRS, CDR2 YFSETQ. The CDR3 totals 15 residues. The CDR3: CASSFLGRSQETQYF. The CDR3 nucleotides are TGCGCCAGCAGCTTTCTCGGTAGGAGCCAAGAGACCCAGTACTTC.

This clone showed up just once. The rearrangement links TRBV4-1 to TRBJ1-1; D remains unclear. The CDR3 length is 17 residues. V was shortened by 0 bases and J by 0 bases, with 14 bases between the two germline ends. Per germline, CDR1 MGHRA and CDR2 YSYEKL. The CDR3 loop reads CASSQEVASSLNTEAFF. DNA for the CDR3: TGCGCCAGCAGCCAAGAGGTCGCATCCAGTTTGAACACTGAAGCTTTCTTT.

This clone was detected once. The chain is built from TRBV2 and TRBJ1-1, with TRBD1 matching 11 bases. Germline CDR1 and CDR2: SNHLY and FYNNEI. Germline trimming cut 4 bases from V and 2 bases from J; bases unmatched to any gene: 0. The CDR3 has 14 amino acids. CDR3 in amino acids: CASSGTGGNTEAFF. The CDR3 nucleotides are TGTGCCAGCAGTGGGACAGGGGGCAACACTGAAGCTTTCTTT.

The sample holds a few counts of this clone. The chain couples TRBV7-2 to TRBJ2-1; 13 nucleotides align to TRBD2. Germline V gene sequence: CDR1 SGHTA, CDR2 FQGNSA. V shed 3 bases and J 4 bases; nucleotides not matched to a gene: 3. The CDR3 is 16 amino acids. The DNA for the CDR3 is TGTGCCAGCAGCTTCGGACTAGCGGGAGCATACAATGAGCAGTTCTTC. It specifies CASSFGLAGAYNEQFF.

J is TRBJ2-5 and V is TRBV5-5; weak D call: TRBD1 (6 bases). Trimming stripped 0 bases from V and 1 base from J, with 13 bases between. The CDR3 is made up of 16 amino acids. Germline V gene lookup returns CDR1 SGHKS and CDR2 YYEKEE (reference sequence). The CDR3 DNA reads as TGTGCCAGCAGCTTGGCCCTGGGGGACACCCAAGAGACCCAGTACTTC. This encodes CASSLALGDTQETQYF. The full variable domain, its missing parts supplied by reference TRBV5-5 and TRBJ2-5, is DAGVTQSPTHLIKTRGQQVTLRCSPISGHKSVSWYQQVLGQGPQFIFQYYEKEERGRGNFPDRFSARQFPNYSSELNVNALLLGDSALYLCASSLALGDTQETQYFGPGTRLLVL.

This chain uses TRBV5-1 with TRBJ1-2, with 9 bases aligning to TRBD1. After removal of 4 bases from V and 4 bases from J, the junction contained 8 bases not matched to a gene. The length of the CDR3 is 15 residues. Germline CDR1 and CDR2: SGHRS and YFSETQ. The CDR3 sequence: CASSRTGDSFYGYTF. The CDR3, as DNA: TGCGCCAGCAGCCGGACAGGGGATTCCTTCTATGGCTACACCTTC.

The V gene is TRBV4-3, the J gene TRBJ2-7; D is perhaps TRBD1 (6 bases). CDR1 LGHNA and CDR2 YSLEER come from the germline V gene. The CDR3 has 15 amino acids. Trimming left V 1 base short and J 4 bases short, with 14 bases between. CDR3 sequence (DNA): TGCGCCAGCAGCCAAGGAACGACAGGAGGTTACGAGCAGTACTTC. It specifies CASSQGTTGGYEQYF.

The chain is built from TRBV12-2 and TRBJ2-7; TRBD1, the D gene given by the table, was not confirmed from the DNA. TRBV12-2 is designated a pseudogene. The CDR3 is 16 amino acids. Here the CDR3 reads CASRLDMGTGGFEQYF. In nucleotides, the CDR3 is TGTGCAAGTCGCTTAGATATGGGGACAGGGGGTTTCGAGCAGTACTTC.

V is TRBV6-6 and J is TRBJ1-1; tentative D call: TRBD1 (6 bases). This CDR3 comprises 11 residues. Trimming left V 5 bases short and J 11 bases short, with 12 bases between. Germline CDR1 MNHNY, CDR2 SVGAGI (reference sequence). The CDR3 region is CASSPSRGAFF. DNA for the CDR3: TGTGCCAGCAGTCCTTCGAGGGGGGCTTTCTTT.

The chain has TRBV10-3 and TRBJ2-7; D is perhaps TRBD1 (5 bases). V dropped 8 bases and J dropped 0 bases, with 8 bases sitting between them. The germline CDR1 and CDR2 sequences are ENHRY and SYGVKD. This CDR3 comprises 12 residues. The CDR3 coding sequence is TGTGCCATCTCAGGGATCTCCTACGAGCAGTACTTC. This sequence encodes CAISGISYEQYF.

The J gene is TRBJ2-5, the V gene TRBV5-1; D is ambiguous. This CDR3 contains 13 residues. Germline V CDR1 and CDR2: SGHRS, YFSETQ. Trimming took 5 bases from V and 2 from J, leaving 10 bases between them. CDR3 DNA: TGCGCCAGCAGTATTGAGTTGCAAGAGACCCAGTACTTC. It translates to CASSIELQETQYF.

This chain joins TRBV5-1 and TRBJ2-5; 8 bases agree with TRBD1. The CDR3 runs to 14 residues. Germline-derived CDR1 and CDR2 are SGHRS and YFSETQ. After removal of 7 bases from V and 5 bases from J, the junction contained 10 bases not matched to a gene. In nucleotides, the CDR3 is TGCGCCAGCCGCCGGACAGGGTTTCTGGAGACCCAGTACTTC. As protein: CASRRTGFLETQYF.

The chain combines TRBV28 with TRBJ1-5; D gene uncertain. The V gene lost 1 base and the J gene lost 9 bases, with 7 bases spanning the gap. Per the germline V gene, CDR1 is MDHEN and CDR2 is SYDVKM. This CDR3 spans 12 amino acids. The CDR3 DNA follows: TGTGCCAGCAGTTTATTCGCAGGGCCCCAGCATTTT. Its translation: CASSLFAGPQHF.

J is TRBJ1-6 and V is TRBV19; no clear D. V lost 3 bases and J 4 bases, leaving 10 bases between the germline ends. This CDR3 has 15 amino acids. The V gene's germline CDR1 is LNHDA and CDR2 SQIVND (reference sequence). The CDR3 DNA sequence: TGTGCCAGTAGTATGCTCCAGGCTTATAATTCACCCCTCCACTTT. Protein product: CASSMLQAYNSPLHF.

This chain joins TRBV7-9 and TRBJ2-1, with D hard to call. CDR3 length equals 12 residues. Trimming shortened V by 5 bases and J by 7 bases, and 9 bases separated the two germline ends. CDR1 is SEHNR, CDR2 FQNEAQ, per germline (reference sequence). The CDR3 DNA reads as TGTGCCAGCAGCCCCCGGGTAAATGAGCAGTTCTTC. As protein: CASSPRVNEQFF.

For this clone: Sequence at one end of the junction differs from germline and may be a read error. The CDR3 protein is CASSDGRGQGTQYF. Here the CDR3 DNA reads TGTGCCAGCAGTGATGGGCGGGGTCAAGGGACCCAGTACTTC. The chain carries TRBV2 and TRBJ2-5, with D maybe TRBD2 (6 bases). The CDR3 totals 14 residues. Germline CDR1 SNHLY, CDR2 FYNNEI.

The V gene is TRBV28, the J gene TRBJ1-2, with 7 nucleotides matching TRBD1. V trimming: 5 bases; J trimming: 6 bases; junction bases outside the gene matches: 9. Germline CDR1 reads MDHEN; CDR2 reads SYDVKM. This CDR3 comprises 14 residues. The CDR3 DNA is TGTGCCAGCAGTGCCGGAGACAGGGCCCATGGCTACACCTTC. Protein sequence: CASSAGDRAHGYTF.

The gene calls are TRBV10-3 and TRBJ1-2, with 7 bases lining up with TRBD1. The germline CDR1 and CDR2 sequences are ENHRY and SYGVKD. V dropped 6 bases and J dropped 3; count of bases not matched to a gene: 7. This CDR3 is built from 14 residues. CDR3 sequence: CAISRQGIYYGYTF. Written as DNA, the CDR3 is TGTGCCATCAGCAGACAGGGAATTTACTATGGCTACACCTTC.

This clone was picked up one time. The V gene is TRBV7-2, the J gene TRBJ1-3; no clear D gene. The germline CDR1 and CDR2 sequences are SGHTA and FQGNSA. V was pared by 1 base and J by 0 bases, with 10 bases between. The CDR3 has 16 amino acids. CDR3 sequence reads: CASSLVAGASGNTIYF. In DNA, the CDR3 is TGTGCCAGCAGCTTAGTCGCGGGAGCCTCTGGAAACACCATATATTTT.

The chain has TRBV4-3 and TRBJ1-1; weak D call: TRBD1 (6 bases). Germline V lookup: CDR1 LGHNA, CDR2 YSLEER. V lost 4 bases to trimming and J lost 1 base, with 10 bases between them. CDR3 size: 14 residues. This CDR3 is CASSPQGENTEAFF. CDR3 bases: TGCGCCAGCAGCCCACAGGGCGAGAACACTGAAGCTTTCTTT.

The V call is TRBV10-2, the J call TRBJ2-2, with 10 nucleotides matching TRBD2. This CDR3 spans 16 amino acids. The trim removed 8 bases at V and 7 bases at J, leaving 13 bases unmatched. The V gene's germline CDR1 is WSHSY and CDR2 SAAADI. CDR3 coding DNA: TGCGCCAGCGAAAAAGCGGGAGGGCCTTCGGGCGGGGAGCTGTTTTTT. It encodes CASEKAGGPSGGELFF.